Listed here is a single T cell receptor beta chain. Its antigen is still unknown. The data originate from a study of blood T cells in healthy people across ages. Those donating, healthy Caucasian individuals from Russia, were aged about 6 to 100. With 0 bases removed from V and 5 bases from J, the gap between germline ends came to 13 bases. Germline-derived CDR1 and CDR2 are SGHDN and FVKESK. The CDR3 is 15 amino acids. Then a second PCR, running about 7 to 11 cycles, was carried out with a sample-barcoded 5' primer and a J-beta primer mix. TCRdb re-analysed the 5' RACE reads in MiXCR, keeping a single row per CDR3 protein. The repertoire holds 1 million or so distinct CDR3 sequences, with approximately 25% as singletons. Study-level results: Naive T cell percentage by flow cytometry tracked strongly with beta diversity.

The same sample was also studied in work on T cells of mothers and their children.

The chain uses TRBV14 and TRBJ1-2, with a weak D call TRBD1 (5 bases). Sequenced: blood. The clonotype comes from a girl aged 2 to 10 in good health. The CDR3 region is CASSQDGTEVYGYTF. In DNA form, the CDR3 reads TGTGCCAGCAGCCAAGACGGGACGGAGGTTTATGGCTACACCTTC.